This T cell receptor (beta chain) was recorded in a study of T-cell memory formation after mild COVID-19. Study-level findings and limits: Day 15 to 85 contractors were CD4/CD8 balanced; later expanders leaned CD4+. The finding that pre-infection memory included some responding clones suggested that cross-reactive memory joined. Those CD4+ clones that contracted were mainly in CM and EM (CD8+ ones in EMRA).

V lost 2 bases to trimming and J lost 9 bases; unmatched junction nucleotides: 5. Germline V gene lookup returns CDR1 KGHDR and CDR2 SFDVKD. The CDR3 extends over 14 amino acids. After 5'RACE with constant-segment primers, TCR alpha and TCR beta cDNA libraries carrying sample barcodes and UMIs were obtained. TCRdb itself ran the 5' RACE reads through MiXCR, one entry per CDR3 protein. Seen here are 260,000 or so distinct CDR3 sequences, around 15% observed once, and the top ten hold roughly a fifth. In this sample, this clonotype turned up a few times. Its antigen is still unknown. The rearrangement links TRBV24-1 to TRBJ1-1, with 10 bases aligning to TRBD1. The origin of this receptor is a man aged 18 to 29 who had mild COVID-19 (a few samples of this study predate the infection). Cell type and time point are not known. What was sequenced was PBMCs or a T cell subset sorted from them (not recorded which). As DNA, the CDR3 is TGTGCCACCAGTGATTCGACAGGGGGCTTCCAAGCTTTCTTT. Its translation is CATSDSTGGFQAFF.